The rows below give T cell receptor beta chains drawn from one sample of a study of OX40 agonist ivuxolimab in advanced cancers. Repertoires were generated with immunoSEQ multiplex PCR, while TCRdb's copy carries only in-frame clones and drops some. Of under 90,000 clones in the sample, about 85% were seen once. This specimen consisted of CD4+ or CD8+ T cells sorted from blood, obtained in a trial of the OX40 agonist ivuxolimab. These receptors all stem from an adult with an advanced solid tumor such as melanoma, head and neck, liver or kidney cancer. Both conserved end residues are part of each CDR3. Fields, in order: clone size, D gene, J gene, V gene, CDR3 DNA, CDR3 protein. The D gene is left open where the match is weak. Not every row has a clone size; where given, it reads once, few, many or a size class.

>.|.|TRBJ2-7|TRBV7-2
TGTGCCAGCAGCTTAGTGGTCTACGAGCAGTACTTC
CASSLVVYEQYF
>once|.|TRBJ2-3|TRBV5-1
TGCGCCAGCAGCTTACGGGAAGCAACTGTCGATACGCAGTATTTT
CASSLREATVDTQYF
>.|.|TRBJ2-4|TRBV30
TGTGCCTGGAGTGTACGGGGAAGCAAAAACATTCAGTACTTC
CAWSVRGSKNIQYF
>.|.|TRBJ2-7|TRBV6-5
TGTGCCAGCAGTTACTCGAAGGGACCGGCCTACGAGCAGTACTTC
CASSYSKGPAYEQYF
>.|TRBD2|TRBJ2-3|TRBV7-2
TGTGCCAGCAGCTTCCGTAGCGGGAGCACAGATACGCAGTATTTT
CASSFRSGSTDTQYF
>.|TRBD1|TRBJ2-5|TRBV7-7
TGTGCCAGCAGCCTACGACAGGGGGCTCGAGAGACCCAGTACTTC
CASSLRQGARETQYF
>.|TRBD2|TRBJ2-5|TRBV18
TGTGCCAGCTCACCAAGGAGCGGGAAGGCCCCGGGAGAGACCCAGTACTTC
CASSPRSGKAPGETQYF
>.|TRBD1|TRBJ2-7|TRBV25-1
TGTGCCAGCAGTGGAGGGACAGGATCCTACGAGCAGTACTTC
CASSGGTGSYEQYF
>.|TRBD2|TRBJ2-2|TRBV5-8
TGTGCCAGCAGACGGGAGGGGTCCGGGGAGCTGTTTTTT
CASRREGSGELFF
>.|.|TRBJ1-4|TRBV10-3
TGTGCCATCAGTGGGGCCCTAGGGGGGGCCGAGGAAAAACTGTTTTTT
CAISGALGGAEEKLFF
>.|.|TRBJ1-5|TRBV19
TGTGCCAGTAGACCCCGGGACGGAGGGGTCAATAGCAATCAGCCCCAGCATTTT
CASRPRDGGVNSNQPQHF
>.|.|TRBJ2-5|TRBV5-1
TGCGCCAGCAGACCCGTTGGCAGGGGTAGAGAAGAGACCCAGTACTTC
CASRPVGRGREETQYF
>.|TRBD1|TRBJ1-1|TRBV9
TGTGCCAGCAGCGTAGTCAGGGGGGGCACTGAAGCTTTCTTT
CASSVVRGGTEAFF
>.|TRBD2|TRBJ2-5|TRBV7-3
TGTGCCAGCACCCGGAGCGGGAGGAAGACCCAGTACTTC
CASTRSGRKTQYF
>.|.|TRBJ2-2|TRBV7-3
TGTGCCAGCAGCCTCCACCAGCACACCGGGGAGCTGTTTTTT
CASSLHQHTGELFF
>.|TRBD1|TRBJ2-1|TRBV7-3
TGTGCCAGCAGCTTAAACCCAGGGGGCACGTACAATGAGCAGTTCTTC
CASSLNPGGTYNEQFF
>.|.|TRBJ2-4|TRBV5-8
TGTGCCAGCAGCTTGCCAGGGGAAGGAGACATTCAGTACTTC
CASSLPGEGDIQYF